This passage covers 15 T cell receptor beta chains from one sample sequenced in a study of T cell responses to AZD1222 COVID-19 vaccine. Repertoires were generated with immunoSEQ multiplex PCR, while TCRdb's copy carries only in-frame clones and drops some. The table includes about 110,000 clones, 88% detected once. Here the sequenced sample was peripheral blood, taken on day 0 of AZD1222 vaccination. These receptors all stem from an adult in good health.

The chain couples TRBV19 to TRBJ1-2; the D gene is possibly TRBD1 (6 bases). This CDR3 has 13 residues. Germline CDR1 reads LNHDA; CDR2 reads SQIVND (reference sequence). V shed 10 bases and J shed 7 bases, with 19 bases lying between them. The CDR3 loop reads CATGQRGLSGYTF. Written as DNA, the CDR3 is TGTGCCACGGGACAAAGGGGCCTATCTGGCTACACCTTC.

The chain couples TRBV28 to TRBJ1-5; no clear D. With 1 base removed from V and 5 bases from J, the gap between germline ends came to 0 bases. This CDR3 has 11 amino acids. The germline V gene encodes CDR1 MDHEN and CDR2 SYDVKM. The CDR3 loop is CASSLYQPQHF. The CDR3 bases are TGTGCCAGCAGTTTATATCAGCCCCAGCATTTT.

V and J are TRBV18 and TRBJ2-3; 9 nucleotides match TRBD2. V dropped 6 bases and J dropped 5; count of bases not matched to a gene: 9. The CDR3 sequence is 15 residues long. The V gene's germline CDR1 is KGHSH and CDR2 LQKENI. CDR3 nucleotide sequence: TGTGCCAGCTCGCTAGCGGGATCACGAGGAGATACGCAGTATTTT. Translation gives CASSLAGSRGDTQYF. Looking up the rest from reference TRBV18 and TRBJ2-3 gives the full variable domain: NAGVMQNPRHLVRRRGQEARLRCSPMKGHSHVYWYRQLPEEGLKFMVYLQKENIIDESGMPKERFSAEFPKEGPSILRIQQVVRGDSAAYFCASSLAGSRGDTQYFGPGTRLTVL.

The V gene is TRBV6-2 or TRBV6-3, the J gene TRBJ1-6; 8 bases line up with TRBD1. This CDR3 is 14 amino acids long. Germline V gene data show CDR1 as MNHEY and CDR2 as SVGEGT. Unmatched junction bases numbered 8, after V lost 6 bases and J lost 10 bases. The chain's CDR3 is CASSPDRESSPLHF. DNA for the CDR3: TGTGCCAGCAGCCCGGACAGGGAGTCGTCACCCCTCCACTTT.

The chain has TRBV5-1 and TRBJ2-5; the match to TRBD2 covers 13 bases. V lost 3 bases, J lost 5 bases, and 4 bases stayed unmatched. Germline V gives CDR1 SGHRS, CDR2 YFSETQ. This CDR3 has 15 amino acids. Here the CDR3 DNA reads TGCGCCAGCAGCTCAGCGACTAGCGGGGGGGAGACCCAGTACTTC. It translates to CASSSATSGGETQYF.

V gene TRBV19 combines with J gene TRBJ1-2; TRBD1 agrees at 10 bases. J was trimmed by 7 bases and V by 6 bases; bases with no gene match: 8. Germline V CDR1 and CDR2: LNHDA, SQIVND (reference sequence). There are 14 residues in the CDR3. Written as DNA, the CDR3 is TGTGCCAGTAGCGACCCTGGACAGGGGGGTGGCTACACCTTC. Protein sequence: CASSDPGQGGGYTF.

J is TRBJ2-1 and V is TRBV4-3, with D unclear. The CDR3 sequence is 17 residues long. V lost 0 bases and J lost 0, with 12 bases in between. From germline, CDR1 is LGHNA and CDR2 YSLEER. The CDR3 DNA is TGCGCCAGCAGCCAAGAGGCGCGCGCAAGCTCCTACAATGAGCAGTTCTTC. It encodes CASSQEARASSYNEQFF.

The V and J genes are TRBV10-3 and TRBJ1-5; D call uncertain. Trimming removed 3 bases at V and 3 bases at J, with 15 bases between. In germline, CDR1 is ENHRY, CDR2 SYGVKD. The CDR3 extends over 16 amino acids. The CDR3 is CAISDNYGRNNQPQHF. The CDR3 DNA sequence: TGTGCCATCAGTGATAACTATGGTAGGAACAATCAGCCCCAGCATTTT.

The chain combines TRBV7-3 with TRBJ2-1; TRBD2 matches at 11 bases. The CDR3 totals 16 residues. CDR1 and CDR2 from the germline V gene are SGHTA and FQGTGA. The junction had 4 bases not matched to a gene; V was cut back by 4 bases and J by 2 bases. In nucleotides, the CDR3 is TGTGCCAGCAGCTCAGGGACTAGCGGAGCCTACAATGAGCAGTTCTTC. It yields the protein CASSSGTSGAYNEQFF.

This rearrangement joins TRBV7-9 to TRBJ2-2, with 7 bases matching TRBD1. The CDR3 totals 16 residues. Unmatched junction bases numbered 9, after V lost 1 base and J lost 7 bases. Germline values: CDR1 SEHNR, CDR2 FQNEAQ (reference sequence). CDR3 nucleotide sequence: TGTGCCAGCAGCTTAGGGACAGGTCTCGCGTACGGGGAGCTGTTTTTT. Its protein is CASSLGTGLAYGELFF.

This sequence joins TRBV3-1 (or the pseudogene TRBV3-2) and TRBJ2-5; D is perhaps TRBD1 or TRBD2 (5 bases each). This CDR3 comprises 14 residues. Trimming took 4 bases from V and 3 from J, leaving 12 bases between them. Germline CDR1 LGHDT, CDR2 YNNKEL (reference sequence). This CDR3 is CASSLRRGEETQYF. The DNA for the CDR3 is TGTGCCAGCAGCCTCCGTAGAGGGGAAGAGACCCAGTACTTC.

The J gene is TRBJ1-1, the V gene TRBV7-9, with 10 nucleotides matching TRBD1. Trimming cost V 3 bases and J 7 bases; bases outside gene matches: 2. The CDR3 loop spans 13 amino acids. Germline V gives CDR1 SEHNR, CDR2 FQNEAQ (reference sequence). The CDR3 region has the DNA TGTGCCAGCAGCTTCTGGGACAGGGGTGAAGCTTTCTTT. Residues: CASSFWDRGEAFF.

V usage is TRBV3-1 (or the pseudogene TRBV3-2) and J usage is TRBJ2-7; TRBD2 matches 7 bases. Per germline, CDR1 LGHDT and CDR2 YNNKEL (reference sequence). The CDR3 is made up of 14 amino acids. The junction had 11 bases not matched to a gene; V was cut back by 7 bases and J by 5 bases. The CDR3 reads CASTPTATSNEQYF. The DNA for the CDR3 is TGTGCCAGCACCCCAACGGCGACTAGCAACGAGCAGTACTTC.

The J gene is TRBJ1-3, the V gene TRBV29-1; D is ambiguous. CDR3 length: 11 residues. Looked up from germline, CDR1 is SQVTM and CDR2 is ANQGSEA. V lost 4 bases to trimming and J lost 7 bases, with 8 bases between them. Written as DNA, the CDR3 is TGCAGCGTTGGCGGGTCGAACACCATATATTTT. Protein product: CSVGGSNTIYF.

The chain combines TRBV2 with TRBJ2-7; perhaps TRBD2 as D (6 bases). Germline CDR1 is SNHLY and CDR2 is FYNNEI. Trimming took 8 bases from V and 3 from J, leaving 11 bases between them. The CDR3 is 12 amino acids. The CDR3 DNA follows: TGTGCCAGCCGGGTTAGCGGCTACGAGCAGTACTTC. Translated, it gives CASRVSGYEQYF.